The 25 T cell receptor beta chains listed next were all sequenced from one sample in a study of OX40 agonist ivuxolimab in advanced cancers. Here immunoSEQ multiplex PCR was the method, and the copy in TCRdb shows in-frame clones only, minus some. The sample yields about 64,000 clones, 70% to 90% seen once. Sequenced here: CD4+ or CD8+ T cells sorted from blood, sampled in a trial of the OX40 agonist ivuxolimab. These receptors all come from an adult with an advanced solid tumor such as melanoma, head and neck, liver or kidney cancer.

The chain has TRBV2 and TRBJ2-1; D is unclear. The germline V gene encodes CDR1 SNHLY and CDR2 FYNNEI. The CDR3 consists of 13 residues. Between the trimmed V and J ends, which lost 3 bases and 8 bases, there was a span of 11 bases. CDR3 sequence: CASSESEFDEQFF. DNA of the CDR3: TGTGCCAGCAGTGAGTCAGAATTCGATGAGCAGTTCTTC.

Notes on this clone: At one end the junction does not follow the germline gene, possibly because of a read error. The V gene is TRBV7-7, the J gene TRBJ2-5; D may be TRBD1 (5 bases). Germline loops: CDR1 SSHAT, CDR2 FNYEAQ (reference sequence). CDR3 length: 16 residues. DNA of the CDR3: TGTGCTAGCAGCCCCCCCCCGCAGGGTTTCGTAGAGACCCAGTACTTC. Its protein product is CASSPPPQGFVETQYF.

This chain's CDR3 is CAIRGQSTDTQYF. The CDR3 DNA reads as TGTGCCATCAGGGGGCAAAGCACAGATACGCAGTATTTT. V is TRBV10-3 and J is TRBJ2-3, with D possibly being TRBD1 (5 bases). V was clipped by 6 bases and J by 0 bases, with 7 bases between them. The germline V gene encodes CDR1 ENHRY and CDR2 SYGVKD. CDR3 length: 13 amino acids.

As DNA, the CDR3 is TGTGCCAGCAGCCCCGCTAGCGGGGGGGGAGAGACCCAGTACTTC. It yields the protein CASSPASGGGETQYF. This sequence joins TRBV5-4 and TRBJ2-5, with TRBD2 matching 12 bases. Looked up from germline, CDR1 is SGHNT and CDR2 is YYREEE (reference sequence). The CDR3 covers 15 residues. V lost 4 bases to trimming and J lost 4 bases; unmatched junction nucleotides: 5. Looking up the rest from reference TRBV5-4 and TRBJ2-5 gives the full variable domain: ETGVTQSPTHLIKTRGQQVTLRCSSQSGHNTVSWYQQALGQGPQFIFQYYREEENGRGNFPPRFSGLQFPNYSSELNVNALELDDSALYLCASSPASGGGETQYFGPGTRLLVL.

The chain combines TRBV9 with TRBJ2-1; TRBD2 agrees at 10 bases. V shed 6 bases, J shed 7 bases, and the junction held 10 bases outside the gene matches. Germline V lookup: CDR1 SGDLS, CDR2 YYNGEE. This CDR3 comprises 15 residues. The CDR3 DNA reads as TGTGCCAGCACCCCGAGCGGGGGGGAAGGGAATGAGCAGTTCTTC. Its translation is CASTPSGGEGNEQFF.

This clone was observed a single time. The chain recombines TRBV10-3 with TRBJ1-1; D is perhaps TRBD1 (5 bases). The CDR3 is made up of 15 amino acids. Germline loops: CDR1 ENHRY, CDR2 SYGVKD. V dropped 6 bases and J dropped 3 bases, with 17 bases sitting between them. CDR3 amino acids: CAIRRDAYRDTEAFF. CDR3 nucleotides: TGTGCCATCAGACGGGACGCCTATAGGGACACTGAAGCTTTCTTT.

This chain links TRBV29-1 with TRBJ2-1, with TRBD2 matching 9 bases. The CDR3 length is 16 residues. Germline V gene lookup returns CDR1 SQVTM and CDR2 ANQGSEA. J was trimmed by 6 bases and V by 5 bases; bases with no gene match: 14. CDR3: CSVTKSAGGGPNEQFF. Written as DNA, the CDR3 is TGCAGCGTTACAAAGTCAGCGGGAGGTGGTCCCAATGAGCAGTTCTTC.

The chain is built from TRBV9 and TRBJ2-3; D may be TRBD1 or TRBD2 (6 bases each). Trimming pared 0 bases from V and 2 bases from J, leaving 10 bases between. The CDR3 extends over 15 amino acids. Germline-derived CDR1 and CDR2 are SGDLS and YYNGEE. CDR3 coding DNA: TGTGCCAGCAGCGTAGCGGGGGCCTTCACAGATACGCAGTATTTT. It yields the protein CASSVAGAFTDTQYF.

The V gene is TRBV11-3, the J gene TRBJ2-1, with 7 nucleotides matching TRBD2. J was trimmed by 8 bases and V by 1 base; bases with no gene match: 2. CDR3 length: 13 amino acids. Germline loops: CDR1 SGHNT, CDR2 YENEEA. CDR3 DNA: TGTGCCAGCAGCTTAGTGGGGAGGGATGAGCAGTTCTTC. It encodes CASSLVGRDEQFF. Complete variable domain (other parts from reference TRBV11-3 and TRBJ2-1): EAGVVQSPRYKIIEKKQPVAFWCNPISGHNTLYWYLQNLGQGPELLIRYENEEAVDDSQLPKDRFSAERLKGVDSTLKIQPAELGDSAVYLCASSLVGRDEQFFGPGTRLTVL.

This clone was recorded only once. The chain links TRBV4-1 to TRBJ1-2; 8 bases match TRBD1. Trimming took 0 bases from V and 3 from J; bases not matched to a gene: 6. The CDR3 is 16 amino acids. Germline-derived CDR1 and CDR2 are MGHRA and YSYEKL. The CDR3 reads CASSQDLTGVDYGYTF. In nucleotides, the CDR3 is TGCGCCAGCAGCCAAGATTTGACAGGGGTCGACTATGGCTACACCTTC.

This chain links TRBV5-4 with TRBJ2-7; D ambiguous. V was clipped by 5 bases and J by 2 bases, with 14 bases between them. The CDR3 is 14 residues long. Germline values: CDR1 SGHNT, CDR2 YYREEE (reference sequence). The CDR3 nucleotides are TGTGCCAGCAGGACCTCACCCCTAACCTACGAGCAGTACTTC. Amino acid sequence: CASRTSPLTYEQYF.

This chain's CDR3 is CASSVGLVAKNIQYF. The CDR3 nucleotides read TGTGCCAGCAGCGTAGGGTTAGTAGCCAAAAACATTCAGTACTTC. The J gene is TRBJ2-4, the V gene TRBV9, with unresolved D. The CDR3 is 15 amino acids. Trimming cost V 0 bases and J 0 bases, with 7 bases left between them. Germline V gives CDR1 SGDLS, CDR2 YYNGEE. Complete variable domain (other parts from reference TRBV9 and TRBJ2-4): DSGVTQTPKHLITATGQRVTLRCSPRSGDLSVYWYQQSLDQGLQFLIQYYNGEERAKGNILERFSAQQFPDLHSELNLSSLELGDSALYFCASSVGLVAKNIQYFGAGTRLSVL.

This clone was seen more than once but under ten times. The rearrangement links TRBV18 to TRBJ2-1; D not certain. Germline V CDR1 and CDR2: KGHSH, LQKENI. V gave up 3 bases and J gave up 0 bases, with 15 bases separating them. The CDR3 consists of 17 residues. The CDR3 bases are TGTGCCAGCTCACCTGTCGCCGGATCTAGCTCCTACAATGAGCAGTTCTTC. Its protein is CASSPVAGSSSYNEQFF. The complete variable domain, with remaining parts taken from reference TRBV18 and TRBJ2-1, reads NAGVMQNPRHLVRRRGQEARLRCSPMKGHSHVYWYRQLPEEGLKFMVYLQKENIIDESGMPKERFSAEFPKEGPSILRIQQVVRGDSAAYFCASSPVAGSSSYNEQFFGPGTRLTVL.

The rearrangement uses TRBV28 and TRBJ2-7, with TRBD1 matching 9 bases. Germline loops: CDR1 MDHEN, CDR2 SYDVKM. The CDR3 sequence is 14 residues long. Unmatched junction bases numbered 5, after V lost 3 bases and J lost 5 bases. The CDR3 here is CASSLRDRADEQYF. The CDR3 DNA sequence: TGTGCCAGCAGTTTGCGGGACAGGGCCGACGAGCAGTACTTC.

This sequence joins TRBV28 and TRBJ1-1; D call uncertain. This CDR3 spans 14 amino acids. V gave up 0 bases and J gave up 1 base, with 6 bases separating them. Looked up from germline, CDR1 is MDHEN and CDR2 is SYDVKM. CDR3 coding DNA: TGTGCCAGCAGTTTATGGGCAGAGAACACTGAAGCTTTCTTT. Translation: CASSLWAENTEAFF.

This clone was recorded a few times. V gene TRBV29-1 combines with J gene TRBJ2-2; 11 bases fit TRBD1. Germline CDR1 is SQVTM and CDR2 is ANQGSEA. The CDR3 is made up of 17 amino acids. V dropped 6 bases and J dropped 1; count of bases not matched to a gene: 10. In nucleotides, the CDR3 is TGCAGCGTCCCGGGACAGGGGGTCTCCTTGAACACCGGGGAGCTGTTTTTT. This gives the protein CSVPGQGVSLNTGELFF.

The J gene is TRBJ1-3, the V gene TRBV2, with D possibly TRBD1 on 5 matching bases. Trimming cost V 4 bases and J 4 bases, with 14 bases left between them. The germline V gene encodes CDR1 SNHLY and CDR2 FYNNEI. This CDR3 comprises 15 residues. CDR3 protein: CASSALGGSGNTIYF. The CDR3 coding sequence is TGTGCCAGCAGTGCCCTGGGGGGTTCGGGAAACACCATATATTTT.

This chain joins TRBV5-1 and TRBJ1-4, with TRBD1 identical over 8 bases. V gave up 0 bases and J gave up 8 bases; unmatched junction bases: 0. Germline V gene lookup returns CDR1 SGHRS and CDR2 YFSETQ. This CDR3 is 13 amino acids long. The CDR3 here is CASSLGTGEKLFF. The CDR3 nucleotides are TGCGCCAGCAGCTTGGGGACAGGGGAAAAACTGTTTTTT. Complete variable domain (other parts from reference TRBV5-1 and TRBJ1-4): KAGVTQTPRYLIKTRGQQVTLSCSPISGHRSVSWYQQTPGQGLQFLFEYFSETQRNKGNFPGRFSGRQFSNSRSEMNVSTLELGDSALYLCASSLGTGEKLFFGSGTQLSVL.

The chain has TRBV5-8 and TRBJ2-1; D is unclear. Trimming pared 0 bases from V and 3 bases from J, leaving 7 bases between. This CDR3 is 14 amino acids long. The germline CDR1 and CDR2 sequences are SGHTS and YDEGEE. CDR3 bases: TGTGCCAGCAGCTTGGTAGGAAACTACAATGAGCAGTTCTTC. Protein sequence: CASSLVGNYNEQFF.

The rearrangement links TRBV7-3 to TRBJ2-1; unclear D gene. CDR1 and CDR2 from the germline V gene are SGHTA and FQGTGA. The CDR3 spans 15 residues. Trimming removed 2 bases from V and 2 bases from J, with 10 bases in between. CDR3 nucleotides: TGTGCCAGCAGCTTACGCGCTTCAACCTACAATGAGCAGTTCTTC. Translation gives CASSLRASTYNEQFF.

J is TRBJ2-2 and V is TRBV2; TRBD1 matches 12 bases. The CDR3 has 19 residues. The trim removed 7 bases at V and 5 bases at J, leaving 17 bases unmatched. CDR1 and CDR2 from the germline V gene are SNHLY and FYNNEI. This CDR3 is CASIAFWGQGASDTGELFF. The CDR3 DNA reads TGTGCCAGCATTGCCTTCTGGGGACAGGGGGCGTCTGATACCGGGGAGCTGTTTTTT.

This sequence joins TRBV15 and TRBJ1-5; D is perhaps TRBD1 (5 bases). The CDR3 has 17 amino acids. V was cut by 2 bases and J by 2 bases, with 16 bases left in between. Germline-derived CDR1 and CDR2 are LNHNV and YYDKDF (reference sequence). The CDR3 sequence: CATSRPSVRGGNQPQHF. The CDR3 DNA reads TGTGCCACCAGCAGACCATCAGTTCGGGGCGGCAATCAGCCCCAGCATTTT. The full variable domain, completed using reference TRBV15 and TRBJ1-5, is DAMVIQNPRYQVTQFGKPVTLSCSQTLNHNVMYWYQQKSSQAPKLLFHYYDKDFNNEADTPDNFQSRRPNTSFCFLDIRSPGLGDTAMYLCATSRPSVRGGNQPQHFGDGTRLSIL.

The chain is built from TRBV19 and TRBJ1-1; TRBD1 might be the D (5 bases). CDR1 and CDR2 from the germline V gene are LNHDA and SQIVND (reference sequence). This CDR3 has 15 amino acids. Trimming removed 5 bases at V and 5 bases at J, with 18 bases between. CDR3 residues: CASSARTRRETEAFF. The CDR3 nucleotides read TGTGCCAGTAGTGCCCGGACACGCAGAGAGACTGAAGCTTTCTTT.

The chain couples TRBV5-4 to TRBJ2-3, with a possible D match to TRBD2 (7 bases). Germline CDR1 SGHNT, CDR2 YYREEE (reference sequence). V was pared by 4 bases and J by 2 bases, with 17 bases between. This CDR3 comprises 16 residues. CDR3 sequence: CASSLGGTSDTDTQYF. The CDR3 DNA reads TGTGCCAGCAGCCTTGGGGGCACTAGCGACACAGATACGCAGTATTTT.

This clone was seen once. J is TRBJ2-5 and V is TRBV10-2; D is perhaps TRBD2 (5 bases). V dropped 7 bases and J dropped 1 base, with 13 bases sitting between them. The germline V gene has CDR1 WSHSY and CDR2 SAAADI. The CDR3 runs 14 residues. The CDR3: CASTRTDSQETQYF. The CDR3, as DNA: TGCGCCAGCACCCGGACGGACTCCCAAGAGACCCAGTACTTC.